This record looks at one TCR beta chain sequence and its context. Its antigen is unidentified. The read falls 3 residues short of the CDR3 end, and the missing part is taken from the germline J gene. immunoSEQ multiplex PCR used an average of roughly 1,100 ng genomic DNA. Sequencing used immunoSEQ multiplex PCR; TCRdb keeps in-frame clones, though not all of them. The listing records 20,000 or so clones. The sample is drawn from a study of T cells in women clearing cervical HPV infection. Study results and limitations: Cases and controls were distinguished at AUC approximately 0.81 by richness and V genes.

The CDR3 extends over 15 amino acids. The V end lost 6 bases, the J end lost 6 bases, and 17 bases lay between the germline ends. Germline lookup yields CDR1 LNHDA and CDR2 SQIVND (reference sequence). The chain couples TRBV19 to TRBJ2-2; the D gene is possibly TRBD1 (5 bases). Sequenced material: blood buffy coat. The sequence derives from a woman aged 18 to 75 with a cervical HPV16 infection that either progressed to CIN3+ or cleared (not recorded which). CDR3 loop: CASSQVRELAGELFF. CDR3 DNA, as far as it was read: TGTGCCAGTAGCCAGGTCAGGGAATTGGCCGGGGAG. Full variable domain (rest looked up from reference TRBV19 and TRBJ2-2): DGGITQSPKYLFRKEGQNVTLSCEQNLNHDAMYWYRQDPGQGLRLIYYSQIVNDFQKGDIAEGYSVSREKKESFPLTVTSAQKNPTAFYLCASSQVRELAGELFFGEGSRLTVL.